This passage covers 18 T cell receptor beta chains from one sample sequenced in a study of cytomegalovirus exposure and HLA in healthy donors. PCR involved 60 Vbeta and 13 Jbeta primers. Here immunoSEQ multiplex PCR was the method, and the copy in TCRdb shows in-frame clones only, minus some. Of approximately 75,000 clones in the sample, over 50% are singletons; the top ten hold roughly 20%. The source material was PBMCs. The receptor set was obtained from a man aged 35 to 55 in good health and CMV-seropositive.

The CDR3 nucleotides are TGCGCCAGCACAAAGGGACTAGCGGGGGGGCGCAGCACAGATACGCAGTATTTT. This encodes CASTKGLAGGRSTDTQYF. This chain joins TRBV5-1 and TRBJ2-3; 16 bases are shared with TRBD2. The germline V gene encodes CDR1 SGHRS and CDR2 YFSETQ. Unmatched junction bases numbered 7, after V lost 6 bases and J lost 0 bases. The CDR3 is 18 residues long.

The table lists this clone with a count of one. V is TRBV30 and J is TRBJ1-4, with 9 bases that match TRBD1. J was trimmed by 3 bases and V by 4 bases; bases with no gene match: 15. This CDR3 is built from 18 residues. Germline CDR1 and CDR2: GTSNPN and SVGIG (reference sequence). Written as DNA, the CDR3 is TGTGCCTGGACTCGCGGACAGGGGATCCCAGCAGCTAATGAAAAACTGTTTTTT. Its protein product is CAWTRGQGIPAANEKLFF. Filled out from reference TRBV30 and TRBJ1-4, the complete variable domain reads SQTIHQWPATLVQPVGSPLSLECTVEGTSNPNLYWYRQAAGRGLQLLFYSVGIGQISSEVPQNLSASRPQDRQFILSSKKLLLSDSGFYLCAWTRGQGIPAANEKLFFGSGTQLSVL.

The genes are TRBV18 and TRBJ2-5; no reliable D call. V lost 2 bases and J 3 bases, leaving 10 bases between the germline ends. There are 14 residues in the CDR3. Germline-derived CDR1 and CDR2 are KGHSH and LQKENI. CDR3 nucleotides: TGTGCCAGCTCACCAGAATGGGCTAAAGAGACCCAGTACTTC. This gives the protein CASSPEWAKETQYF.

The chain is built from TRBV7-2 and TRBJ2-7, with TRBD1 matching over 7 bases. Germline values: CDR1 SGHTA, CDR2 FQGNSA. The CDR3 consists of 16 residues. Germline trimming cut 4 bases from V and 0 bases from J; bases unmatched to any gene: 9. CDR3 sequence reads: CASSSTYRGSSYEQYF. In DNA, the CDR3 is TGTGCCAGCAGCTCAACGTACAGGGGAAGCTCCTACGAGCAGTACTTC.

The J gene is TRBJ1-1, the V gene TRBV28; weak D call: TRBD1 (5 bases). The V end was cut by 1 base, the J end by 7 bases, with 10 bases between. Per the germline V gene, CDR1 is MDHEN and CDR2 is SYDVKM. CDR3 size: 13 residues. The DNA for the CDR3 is TGTGCCAGCAGTTTATCCGGCAGGGTTGAAGCTTTCTTT. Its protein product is CASSLSGRVEAFF.

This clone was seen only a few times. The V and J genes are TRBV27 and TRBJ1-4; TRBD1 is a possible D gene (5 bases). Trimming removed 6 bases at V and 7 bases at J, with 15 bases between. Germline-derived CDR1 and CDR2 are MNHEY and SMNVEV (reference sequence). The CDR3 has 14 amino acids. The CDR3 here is CASRETGYLEKLFF. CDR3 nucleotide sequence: TGTGCCAGCAGAGAAACAGGTTACCTTGAAAAACTGTTTTTT.

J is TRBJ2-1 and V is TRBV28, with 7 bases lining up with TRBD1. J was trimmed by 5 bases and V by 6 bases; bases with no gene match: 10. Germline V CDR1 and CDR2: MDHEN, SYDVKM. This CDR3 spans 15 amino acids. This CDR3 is CASSDRQGPDNEQFF. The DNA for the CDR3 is TGTGCCAGCAGCGACAGACAGGGACCCGACAATGAGCAGTTCTTC.

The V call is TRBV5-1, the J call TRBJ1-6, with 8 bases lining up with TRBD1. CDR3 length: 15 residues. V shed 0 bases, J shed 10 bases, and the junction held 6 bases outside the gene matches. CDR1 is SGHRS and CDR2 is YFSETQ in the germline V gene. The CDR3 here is CASSLGQGARSPLHF. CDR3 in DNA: TGCGCCAGCAGCTTGGGGCAGGGGGCGCGCTCACCCCTCCACTTT.

The CDR3 sequence: CASSHPTGQLIMNTEAFF. In DNA, the CDR3 is TGTGCCAGCAGCCACCCGACGGGACAGCTAATCATGAACACTGAAGCTTTCTTT. V gene TRBV2 combines with J gene TRBJ1-1; 7 bases match TRBD1. The CDR3 runs 18 residues. Germline CDR1 and CDR2: SNHLY and FYNNEI. J lost 0 bases, V lost 6 bases, and 16 bases had no gene match. The full variable domain, rest sourced from reference TRBV2 and TRBJ1-1, is EPEVTQTPSHQVTQMGQEVILRCVPISNHLYFYWYRQILGQKVEFLVSFYNNEISEKSEIFDDQFSVERPDGSNFTLKIRSTKLEDSAMYFCASSHPTGQLIMNTEAFFGQGTRLTVV.

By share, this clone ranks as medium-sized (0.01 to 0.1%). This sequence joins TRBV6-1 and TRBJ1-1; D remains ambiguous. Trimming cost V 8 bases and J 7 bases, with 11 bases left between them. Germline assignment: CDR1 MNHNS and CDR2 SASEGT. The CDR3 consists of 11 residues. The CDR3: CASLAGYEAFF. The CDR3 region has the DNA TGTGCCAGCCTGGCGGGGTATGAAGCTTTCTTT.

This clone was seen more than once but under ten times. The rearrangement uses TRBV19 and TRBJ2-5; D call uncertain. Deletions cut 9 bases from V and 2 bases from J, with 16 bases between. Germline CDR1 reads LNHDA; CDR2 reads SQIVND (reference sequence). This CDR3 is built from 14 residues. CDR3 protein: CASSPTLEQETQYF. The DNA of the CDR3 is TGTGCCAGCAGCCCAACCCTGGAGCAAGAGACCCAGTACTTC.

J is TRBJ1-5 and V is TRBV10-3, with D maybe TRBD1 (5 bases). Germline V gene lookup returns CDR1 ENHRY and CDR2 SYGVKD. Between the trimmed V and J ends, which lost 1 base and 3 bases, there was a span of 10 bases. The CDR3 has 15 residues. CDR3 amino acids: CAISEYAGPNQPQHF. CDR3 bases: TGTGCCATCAGTGAGTATGCAGGGCCCAATCAGCCCCAGCATTTT.

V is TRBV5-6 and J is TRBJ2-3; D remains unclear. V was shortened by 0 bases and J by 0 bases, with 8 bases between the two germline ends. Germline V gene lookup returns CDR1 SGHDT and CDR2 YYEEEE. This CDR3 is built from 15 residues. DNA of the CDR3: TGTGCCAGCAGCTTGGCACAGACCAGCACAGATACGCAGTATTTT. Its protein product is CASSLAQTSTDTQYF. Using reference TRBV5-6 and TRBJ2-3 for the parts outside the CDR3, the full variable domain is DAGVTQSPTHLIKTRGQQVTLRCSPKSGHDTVSWYQQALGQGPQFIFQYYEEEERQRGNFPDRFSGHQFPNYSSELNVNALLLGDSALYLCASSLAQTSTDTQYFGPGTRLTVL.

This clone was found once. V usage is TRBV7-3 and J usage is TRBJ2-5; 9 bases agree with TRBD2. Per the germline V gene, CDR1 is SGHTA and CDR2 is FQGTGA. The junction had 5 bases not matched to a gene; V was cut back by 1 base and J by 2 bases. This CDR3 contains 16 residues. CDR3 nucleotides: TGTGCCAGCAGCTTAAGGGCGGGGGGGCAACAAGAGACCCAGTACTTC. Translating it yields CASSLRAGGQQETQYF.

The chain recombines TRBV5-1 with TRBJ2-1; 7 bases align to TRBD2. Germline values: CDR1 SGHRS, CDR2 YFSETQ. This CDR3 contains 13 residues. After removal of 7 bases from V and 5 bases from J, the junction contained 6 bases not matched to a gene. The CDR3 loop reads CASARGVDNEQFF. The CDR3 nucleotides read TGCGCCAGCGCTCGGGGGGTGGACAATGAGCAGTTCTTC.

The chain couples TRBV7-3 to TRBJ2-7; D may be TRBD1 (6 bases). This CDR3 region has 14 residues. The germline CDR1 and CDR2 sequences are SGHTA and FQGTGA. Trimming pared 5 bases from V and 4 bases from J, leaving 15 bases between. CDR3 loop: CASSPTGLAYEQYF. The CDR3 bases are TGTGCCAGCAGCCCGACAGGATTAGCGTACGAGCAGTACTTC.

CDR3 loop: CASSSRGTSVGRETQYF. For the CDR3, the DNA is TGTGCCAGTAGTTCCCGCGGGACTTCCGTGGGCCGAGAGACCCAGTACTTC. The chain carries TRBV19 and TRBJ2-5; D may be TRBD2 (6 bases). With 5 bases removed from V and 4 bases from J, the gap between germline ends came to 23 bases. The CDR3 is 17 residues long. Germline values: CDR1 LNHDA, CDR2 SQIVND (reference sequence). The entire variable domain, with the rest obtained from reference TRBV19 and TRBJ2-5, is as follows: DGGITQSPKYLFRKEGQNVTLSCEQNLNHDAMYWYRQDPGQGLRLIYYSQIVNDFQKGDIAEGYSVSREKKESFPLTVTSAQKNPTAFYLCASSSRGTSVGRETQYFGPGTRLLVL.

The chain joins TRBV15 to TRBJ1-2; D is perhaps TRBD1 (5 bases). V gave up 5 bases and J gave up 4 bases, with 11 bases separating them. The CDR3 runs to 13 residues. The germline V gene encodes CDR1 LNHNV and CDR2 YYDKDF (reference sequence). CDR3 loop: CATSLTDIYGYTF. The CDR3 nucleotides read TGTGCCACCAGCCTGACAGATATCTATGGCTACACCTTC.